This TCR beta chain was sequenced for a study of blood T cell repertoires in COVID-19. Background on the study: Sources were T cells, B-cell-depleted T cells, or PBMCs; the material itself was cDNA or gDNA.

Trimming took off 1 base at V and 1 base at J, with 10 bases between the two ends. Germline V gene data show CDR1 as SGHTA and CDR2 as FQGNSA. The length of the CDR3 is 15 residues. In the study's own analysis: Reference gene primers were amplified, and this amplification served to estimate nucleated cell counts. Sequencing used immunoSEQ multiplex PCR; TCRdb keeps in-frame clones, though not all of them. Clone size and V and J calls were adopted from that table, with D and trimming inferred from the DNA. The sample includes 30,000 to 50,000 clones, more than 75% of them seen just once. The chain links TRBV7-2 to TRBJ1-2, with D possibly TRBD1 on 5 matching bases. Input material: peripheral blood. The sequence was obtained from a man aged 50-60 years with active or convalescent COVID-19. CDR3 sequence reads: CASSLGTLDNYGYTF. The CDR3 region has the DNA TGTGCCAGCAGCTTAGGGACACTCGATAACTATGGCTACACCTTC.